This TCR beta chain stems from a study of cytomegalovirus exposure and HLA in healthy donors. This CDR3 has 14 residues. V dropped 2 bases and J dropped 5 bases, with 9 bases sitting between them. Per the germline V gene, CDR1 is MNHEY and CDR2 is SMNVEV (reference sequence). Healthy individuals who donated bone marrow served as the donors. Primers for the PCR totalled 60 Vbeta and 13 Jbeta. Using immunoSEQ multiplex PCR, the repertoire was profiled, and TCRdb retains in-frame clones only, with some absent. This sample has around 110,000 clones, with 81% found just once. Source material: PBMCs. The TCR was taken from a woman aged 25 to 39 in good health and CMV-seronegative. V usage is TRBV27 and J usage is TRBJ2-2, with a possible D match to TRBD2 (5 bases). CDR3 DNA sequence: TGTGCCAGCAGTTTACTACGGGATACCGGGGAGCTGTTTTTT. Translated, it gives CASSLLRDTGELFF.